This TCR beta chain was sequenced in a study of response to subunit inactivated influenza vaccine. Study-wide results and caveats: A suggestion made by the authors is that each seasonal influenza vaccination recruits few new T cells.

TCRdb reprocessed the RT-PCR reads with MiXCR, giving one entry per CDR3 protein. This sample has a few hundred thousand distinct CDR3 sequences, with around 15% found just once. This CDR3 contains 17 residues. After removal of 6 bases from V and 0 bases from J, the junction contained 10 bases not matched to a gene. Of note for this clonotype: Its antigen is currently unknown.

The input for sequencing was PBMCs from blood, taken less than 13 days after vaccination. This TCR derives from a man aged 50 to 59 who received an inactivated influenza vaccine. The J gene is TRBJ2-4, the V gene TRBV12-3 or TRBV12-4, with 8 bases fitting TRBD1. CDR3 protein: CASRGRTGPLAKNIQYF. CDR3 nucleotides: TGTGCCAGCAGAGGGAGGACAGGGCCCTTAGCCAAAAACATTCAGTACTTC.